These 7 T cell receptor beta chains came from one sample sequenced in a study of shared clonotypes between healthy human individuals. The method was immunoSEQ multiplex PCR; TCRdb's version includes in-frame clones alone and lacks a portion of them. The sample includes fewer than 500,000 clones, about 79% seen only once; the top ten take around 13%. The sample taken for sequencing was PBMCs. The receptor set was obtained from a woman in her 40s in good health. Some clones in this sample may be carry-over from other donors' samples.

The chain combines TRBV7-9 with TRBJ2-2; no clear D gene. The germline CDR1 and CDR2 sequences are SEHNR and FQNEAQ (reference sequence). Trimming removed 2 bases at V and 6 bases at J, with 7 bases between. CDR3 length equals 13 residues. The CDR3 loop reads CASSLPAPGELFF. CDR3 bases: TGTGCCAGCAGCTTACCCGCGCCCGGGGAGCTGTTTTTT.

The J gene is TRBJ1-4, the V gene TRBV7-8; D is possibly TRBD1 (5 bases). V was pared by 1 base and J by 3 bases, with 12 bases between. The CDR3 length is 16 residues. Germline assignment: CDR1 SGHVS and CDR2 FQNEAQ. Here the CDR3 reads CASSLVTGVANEKLFF. The CDR3 bases are TGTGCCAGCAGCTTAGTTACGGGGGTTGCTAATGAAAAACTGTTTTTT. The entire variable domain, with the rest obtained from reference TRBV7-8 and TRBJ1-4, is as follows: GAGVSQSPRYKVAKRGQDVALRCDPISGHVSLFWYQQALGQGPEFLTYFQNEAQLDKSGLPSDRFFAERPEGSVSTLKIQRTQQEDSAVYLCASSLVTGVANEKLFFGSGTQLSVL.

The chain is built from TRBV23-1 and TRBJ2-7; 9 bases match TRBD2. TRBV23-1 is an ORF, with its function uncertain. This CDR3 has 15 amino acids. V was pared by 2 bases and J by 4 bases, with 6 bases of the junction left unmatched. The CDR3 loop reads CASSQRFSGSYEQYF. CDR3 coding DNA: TGCGCCAGCAGTCAACGGTTTAGCGGGAGTTACGAGCAGTACTTC.

The CDR3 reads CASSPQGLSYNEQFF. The CDR3 nucleotides read TGCGCCAGCAGCCCACAGGGGCTTTCCTACAATGAGCAGTTCTTC. The rearrangement links TRBV5-1 to TRBJ2-1, with TRBD1 matching 7 bases. This CDR3 spans 15 amino acids. From germline, CDR1 is SGHRS and CDR2 YFSETQ. V gave up 4 bases and J gave up 1 base; unmatched junction bases: 5.

This clone was seen just once. V usage is TRBV6-4 and J usage is TRBJ2-1, with 7 bases lining up with TRBD2. V lost 2 bases, J lost 6 bases, and 7 bases stayed unmatched. CDR3 length equals 15 residues. Germline loops: CDR1 MRHNA, CDR2 SNTAGT. CDR3 in DNA: TGTGCCAGCAGTGACCAGGCGGGAGCCCCCAATGAGCAGTTCTTC. It is translated as CASSDQAGAPNEQFF.

This clone was observed a handful of times. This chain uses TRBV4-2 with TRBJ1-4; no definite D call. CDR3 size: 14 residues. Per the germline V gene, CDR1 is LGHNA and CDR2 is YNFKEQ. The ends were cut back, 3 bases at V and 1 base at J, with 6 bases in the middle. CDR3 residues: CASSQVGTNEKLFF. The CDR3 DNA follows: TGTGCCAGCAGCCAGGTGGGAACTAATGAAAAACTGTTTTTT.

The rearrangement joins TRBV7-9 to TRBJ2-3, with unresolved D. The germline CDR1 and CDR2 sequences are SEHNR and FQNEAQ (reference sequence). V gave up 1 base and J gave up 4 bases, with 9 bases separating them. The length of the CDR3 is 14 residues. The CDR3 loop reads CASSLGARADTQYF. The CDR3 nucleotides read TGTGCCAGCAGCTTAGGGGCTCGTGCAGATACGCAGTATTTT.